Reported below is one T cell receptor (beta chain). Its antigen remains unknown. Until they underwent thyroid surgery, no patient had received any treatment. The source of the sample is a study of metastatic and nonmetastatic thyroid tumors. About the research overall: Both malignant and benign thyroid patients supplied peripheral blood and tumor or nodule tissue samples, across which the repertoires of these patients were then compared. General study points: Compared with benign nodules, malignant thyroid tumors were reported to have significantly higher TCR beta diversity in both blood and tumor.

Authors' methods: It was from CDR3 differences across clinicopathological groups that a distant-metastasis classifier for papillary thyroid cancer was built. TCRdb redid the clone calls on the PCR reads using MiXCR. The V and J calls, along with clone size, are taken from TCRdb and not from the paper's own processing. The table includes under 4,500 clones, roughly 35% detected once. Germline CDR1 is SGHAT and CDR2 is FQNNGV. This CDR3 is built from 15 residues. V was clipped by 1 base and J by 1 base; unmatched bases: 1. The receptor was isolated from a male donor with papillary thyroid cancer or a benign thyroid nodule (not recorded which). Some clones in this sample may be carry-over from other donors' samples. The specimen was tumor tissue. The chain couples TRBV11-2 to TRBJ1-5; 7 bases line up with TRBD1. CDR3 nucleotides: TGTGCCAGCAGCTTAGGACAGGGCAGCAATCAGCCCCAGCATTTT. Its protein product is CASSLGQGSNQPQHF.